Listed below are T cell receptor beta chains from one sample, sequenced in a study of blood T cell repertoires in COVID-19. Profiling relied on immunoSEQ multiplex PCR, and the TCRdb table lists in-frame clones only, not all of them. The sample contains about 97,000 clones, about 91% of which appear only once. The sample consisted of peripheral blood. These receptors were collected from a young man with acute or convalescent COVID-19. The CDR3 runs from the conserved cysteine through the conserved F or W. The D gene is left open where the match is weak. For some rows the clone size is stated as once, few or many, or as a class when expanded; others skip it.

size | length | J | V | D | CDR3 | DNA
. | 13 | TRBJ2-3 | TRBV5-1 | . | CASSWERADTQYF | TGCGCCAGCAGCTGGGAGAGGGCAGATACGCAGTATTTT
. | 15 | TRBJ2-7 | TRBV6-5 | . | CASREYGPGDYEQYF | TGTGCCAGCAGAGAGTACGGGCCGGGGGACTACGAGCAGTACTTC
. | 13 | TRBJ2-3 | TRBV9 | . | CASSVGVTDTQYF | TGTGCCAGCAGCGTAGGCGTCACAGATACGCAGTATTTT
. | 14 | TRBJ1-5 | TRBV10-2 | TRBD1 | CATSGQGSNQPQHF | TGCGCCACCTCGGGACAGGGGAGCAATCAGCCCCAGCATTTT
. | 13 | TRBJ1-1 | TRBV6-5 | . | CASRSSTTTEAFF | TGTGCCAGCAGATCCTCGACAACCACTGAAGCTTTCTTT
many | 15 | TRBJ2-7 | TRBV5-1 | TRBD1 | CASSQRTGQGYEQYF | TGCGCCAGCAGCCAAAGGACGGGACAGGGCTACGAGCAGTACTTC
. | 13 | TRBJ2-1 | TRBV3-1/TRBV3-2 | . | CASSRLESNEQFF | TGTGCCAGCAGCCGGCTAGAGAGCAATGAGCAGTTCTTC
few | 13 | TRBJ1-1 | TRBV6-5 | . | CASLRGMNTEAFF | TGTGCCAGCCTCCGGGGGATGAACACTGAAGCTTTCTTT
. | 15 | TRBJ1-1 | TRBV30 | TRBD1 | CAWKGDRDGYTEAFF | TGTGCCTGGAAGGGGGACAGGGATGGTTACACTGAAGCTTTCTTT
once | 15 | TRBJ1-2 | TRBV6-5 | . | CASSYGSTGYYGYTF | TGTGCCAGCAGTTACGGATCCACAGGGTACTATGGCTACACCTTC
. | 16 | TRBJ2-2 | TRBV25-1 | . | CASSESRLVDTGELFF | TGTGCCAGCAGTGAATCGCGACTAGTCGACACCGGGGAGCTGTTTTTT
. | 17 | TRBJ2-3 | TRBV2 | . | CASSEAPEELGTDTQYF | TGTGCCAGCAGTGAAGCGCCCGAAGAGTTGGGCACAGATACGCAGTATTTT
. | 14 | TRBJ1-2 | TRBV5-5 | TRBD1 | CASSQGTDFYGYTF | TGTGCCAGCAGCCAGGGGACAGACTTCTATGGCTACACCTTC
. | 14 | TRBJ1-2 | TRBV6-5 | . | CASRGSPPNYGYTF | TGTGCCAGCAGGGGCAGCCCCCCTAACTATGGCTACACCTTC
. | 14 | TRBJ2-7 | TRBV7-7 | TRBD2 | CASSSGGNPYEQYF | TGTGCCAGCAGCTCGGGAGGCAATCCCTACGAGCAGTACTTC
. | 16 | TRBJ2-2 | TRBV4-1 | TRBD1 | CASSRRDRGPGGELFF | TGCGCCAGCAGCCGCCGGGACAGGGGACCGGGCGGGGAGCTGTTTTTT
. | 14 | TRBJ1-1 | TRBV11-2 | . | CASSATVMNTEAFF | TGTGCCAGCAGCGCGACAGTCATGAACACTGAAGCTTTCTTT
. | 14 | TRBJ1-1 | TRBV9 | . | CASSVDRSNTEAFF | TGTGCCAGCAGCGTTGACAGGAGTAACACTGAAGCTTTCTTT
. | 17 | TRBJ1-4 | TRBV9 | TRBD1 | CASSVGNTGGGNEKLFF | TGTGCCAGCAGCGTAGGGAATACAGGGGGTGGTAATGAAAAACTGTTTTTT
. | 14 | TRBJ1-1 | TRBV11-2 | TRBD1 | CASSPPGTGTEAFF | TGTGCCAGCAGTCCCCCCGGGACAGGGACTGAAGCTTTCTTT